Below, 29 T cell receptor beta chains from the same sample are listed, as sequenced in a study of blood T cell repertoires in COVID-19. Clones were read by immunoSEQ multiplex PCR, and TCRdb kept only the in-frame ones, dropping some. The table has hundreds of thousands of clones, around 87% seen once; the top ten hold around 0.98%. Input material: peripheral blood. All receptors derive from a woman aged 40 to 50 with COVID-19, enrolled during active disease.

The chain uses TRBV7-6 and TRBJ1-6; 7 nucleotides line up with TRBD1. V lost 5 bases and J lost 9; bases outside the gene matches: 10. The germline V gene encodes CDR1 SGHVS and CDR2 FNYEAQ. The CDR3 sequence is 15 residues long. CDR3 sequence (DNA): TGTGCCAGCAGCGCCCGACAGGGTGGAGTTTCACCCCTCCACTTT. Protein: CASSARQGGVSPLHF.

CDR3 in amino acids: CASSLARPLGNTEAFF. For the CDR3, the DNA is TGCGCCAGCAGCTTGGCCAGGCCCTTAGGGAACACTGAAGCTTTCTTT. The chain employs TRBV5-1 and TRBJ1-1; D uncertain. V lost 0 bases to trimming and J lost 1 base, with 13 bases between them. CDR1 is SGHRS, CDR2 YFSETQ, per germline. There are 16 residues in the CDR3.

CDR3 protein: CASSLRRGGEAFF. The DNA of the CDR3 is TGCGCCAGCAGCCTCAGAAGGGGTGGTGAAGCTTTCTTT. The J gene is TRBJ1-1, the V gene TRBV4-1, with a tentative D call TRBD1 (5 bases). V shed 4 bases and J shed 7 bases, with 13 bases lying between them. CDR1 and CDR2 (germline): MGHRA, YSYEKL. This CDR3 contains 13 residues.

The rearrangement uses TRBV5-1 and TRBJ1-1; TRBD1 matches 10 bases. The CDR3 loop spans 15 amino acids. Germline loops: CDR1 SGHRS, CDR2 YFSETQ. V gave up 4 bases and J gave up 3 bases; unmatched junction bases: 6. DNA for the CDR3: TGCGCCAGCAGCGTCGGACAGGGGGGTTACACTGAAGCTTTCTTT. It encodes CASSVGQGGYTEAFF.

The chain combines TRBV20-1 with TRBJ2-2; the match to TRBD2 covers 7 bases. V trimming: 3 bases; J trimming: 4 bases; junction bases outside the gene matches: 8. The CDR3 has 15 residues. In germline, CDR1 is DFQATT, CDR2 SNEGSKA (reference sequence). The DNA for the CDR3 is TGCAGTGCTAGTTTAGTGCGCGGGGGCACCGGGGAGCTGTTTTTT. It encodes CSASLVRGGTGELFF.

The chain has TRBV5-1 and TRBJ2-2; perhaps TRBD2 as D (5 bases). The CDR3 consists of 16 residues. Trimming took off 4 bases at V and 1 base at J, with 14 bases between the two ends. Germline V lookup: CDR1 SGHRS, CDR2 YFSETQ. In nucleotides, the CDR3 is TGCGCCAGCAGCACCCGAGGGATGGGGAACACCGGGGAGCTGTTTTTT. Its protein is CASSTRGMGNTGELFF.

The rearrangement joins TRBV10-3 to TRBJ1-1; 10 bases align to TRBD1. Trimming removed 7 bases from V and 4 bases from J; junction bases left unmatched: 6. Germline CDR1 and CDR2: ENHRY and SYGVKD. The CDR3 runs to 14 residues. DNA of the CDR3: TGTGCCATCACTAGGGGACAGGGGTCCACTGAAGCTTTCTTT. It specifies CAITRGQGSTEAFF.

The chain uses TRBV10-3 and TRBJ2-7; TRBD1 aligns across 9 bases. The CDR3 contains 17 residues. Germline trimming cut 0 bases from V and 4 bases from J; bases unmatched to any gene: 10. Germline V gene data show CDR1 as ENHRY and CDR2 as SYGVKD. CDR3 in DNA: TGTGCCATCAGTGAGTCACTACCGGGACAGGGAGGTTACGAGCAGTACTTC. It encodes CAISESLPGQGGYEQYF.

The chain employs TRBV7-2 and TRBJ1-2, with 8 bases fitting TRBD1. CDR1 SGHTA and CDR2 FQGNSA come from the germline V gene. The CDR3 covers 17 residues. The junction had 7 bases not matched to a gene; V was cut back by 0 bases and J by 1 base. The CDR3 sequence is CASSLASGTGDNYGYTF. The CDR3 nucleotides read TGTGCCAGCAGCTTAGCATCCGGGACAGGAGATAACTATGGCTACACCTTC.

V usage is TRBV29-1 and J usage is TRBJ2-7; D uncertain. The CDR3 is 13 residues long. Germline CDR1 and CDR2: SQVTM and ANQGSEA. The germline V and J ends were trimmed by 6 bases and 1 base, with 13 bases remaining between them. The CDR3 is CSVRKSKSYEQYF. CDR3 DNA: TGCAGCGTGAGGAAGTCCAAATCCTACGAGCAGTACTTC.

The V gene is TRBV11-1, the J gene TRBJ2-7; maybe TRBD2 (6 bases). The CDR3 extends over 15 amino acids. V shed 6 bases and J shed 2 bases, with 17 bases lying between them. CDR1 is SGHAT and CDR2 is FQDESV in the germline V gene (reference sequence). The CDR3: CASSSGGLPTYEQYF. In nucleotides, the CDR3 is TGTGCCAGCAGTTCCGGGGGTCTCCCTACCTACGAGCAGTACTTC.

This clone showed up just once. This chain links TRBV7-2 with TRBJ1-1; TRBD1 matches at 7 bases. The CDR3 totals 13 residues. J lost 6 bases, V lost 6 bases, and 7 bases had no gene match. Per germline, CDR1 SGHTA and CDR2 FQGNSA. The CDR3 reads CASRDRTPSEAFF. CDR3 coding DNA: TGTGCCAGCAGGGACAGGACTCCGTCTGAAGCTTTCTTT.

The chain is built from TRBV13 and TRBJ2-3; 10 bases are shared with TRBD2. V trimming: 0 bases; J trimming: 6 bases; junction bases outside the gene matches: 6. Per germline, CDR1 PRHDT and CDR2 FYEKMQ (reference sequence). This CDR3 has 16 residues. The CDR3 DNA sequence: TGTGCCAGCAGCTTAGGACTAGCGGGGCAAGAGGATACGCAGTATTTT. Translation gives CASSLGLAGQEDTQYF.

The chain joins TRBV7-9 to TRBJ2-1, with 12 nucleotides matching TRBD2. J was trimmed by 2 bases and V by 5 bases; bases with no gene match: 13. The germline V gene encodes CDR1 SEHNR and CDR2 FQNEAQ (reference sequence). The CDR3 spans 19 residues. CDR3 amino acids: CASSPRLAGVVIPYNEQFF. The CDR3 DNA reads TGTGCCAGCAGCCCTCGACTAGCGGGAGTGGTTATCCCCTACAATGAGCAGTTCTTC.

The rearrangement joins TRBV19 to TRBJ1-4; D is ambiguous. The ends were cut back, 5 bases at V and 3 bases at J, with 10 bases in the middle. This CDR3 has 14 residues. CDR1 LNHDA and CDR2 SQIVND come from the germline V gene (reference sequence). For the CDR3, the DNA is TGTGCCAGTAGTTACAGTGTTTCTAATGAAAAACTGTTTTTT. Protein product: CASSYSVSNEKLFF.

This CDR3 reads CASSIGGYGNTIYF. CDR3 bases: TGTGCCAGTAGTATCGGGGGGTACGGAAACACCATATATTTT. The rearrangement joins TRBV19 to TRBJ1-3; the D gene is possibly TRBD1 (5 bases). The CDR3 sequence is 14 residues long. The V gene's germline CDR1 is LNHDA and CDR2 SQIVND (reference sequence). The V end lost 3 bases, the J end lost 4 bases, and 10 bases lay between the germline ends.

This chain links TRBV7-6 with TRBJ2-7; 11 bases map to TRBD1. From germline, CDR1 is SGHVS and CDR2 FNYEAQ. Trimming at V came to 5 bases and at J to 7 bases, leaving 7 bases not matched to a gene. The CDR3 spans 14 residues. The chain's CDR3 is CASSRGQGAREQYF. CDR3 DNA sequence: TGTGCCAGCAGCCGAGGACAGGGGGCGCGTGAGCAGTACTTC.

The V and J genes are TRBV28 and TRBJ1-2; 8 bases line up with TRBD1. CDR3 length equals 14 residues. The germline CDR1 and CDR2 sequences are MDHEN and SYDVKM. V trimming: 7 bases; J trimming: 7 bases; junction bases outside the gene matches: 11. The CDR3 nucleotides read TGTGCCAGCACCCCGGACAGGGTGTCGATTGGCTACACCTTC. Its protein is CASTPDRVSIGYTF.

CDR3 DNA: TGTGCCAGCAGTTACCGGCGGCTCTACAATGAGCAGTTCTTC. Translated, it gives CASSYRRLYNEQFF. V usage is TRBV6-6 and J usage is TRBJ2-1; no clear D. V shed 2 bases and J shed 3 bases, with 8 bases lying between them. The CDR3 length is 14 residues. The germline gives CDR1 MNHNY, CDR2 SVGAGI (reference sequence).

The chain couples TRBV20-1 to TRBJ1-3, with D possibly being TRBD1 (5 bases). In germline, CDR1 is DFQATT, CDR2 SNEGSKA (reference sequence). This CDR3 is 11 amino acids long. The V end was cut by 7 bases, the J end by 5 bases, with 9 bases between. CDR3 DNA: TGCAGTGTGGGACTTCGAAACACCATATATTTT. Protein product: CSVGLRNTIYF.

V is TRBV4-3 and J is TRBJ2-7; TRBD2 matches at 7 bases. The V gene's germline CDR1 is LGHNA and CDR2 YSLEER. The ends lost 3 bases at V and 1 base at J; junction bases unmatched: 6. The CDR3 extends over 15 amino acids. This chain's CDR3 is CASSHSGGGSYEQYF. In DNA form, the CDR3 reads TGCGCCAGCAGCCACTCGGGGGGAGGGTCCTACGAGCAGTACTTC.

This sequence joins TRBV6-2 or TRBV6-3 and TRBJ1-1; 7 bases match TRBD1. The CDR3 length is 15 residues. The V gene end was trimmed by 5 bases and the J gene end by 3 bases; junction bases not matched to a gene: 9. The V gene's germline CDR1 is MNHEY and CDR2 SVGEGT. DNA of the CDR3: TGTGCCAGCAGTGGCCGACAGGGATGGGACACTGAAGCTTTCTTT. It specifies CASSGRQGWDTEAFF.

The V gene is TRBV20-1, the J gene TRBJ1-2; D is uncertain. Trimming took off 3 bases at V and 8 bases at J, with 19 bases between the two ends. Germline V gives CDR1 DFQATT, CDR2 SNEGSKA (reference sequence). This CDR3 is 14 amino acids long. The CDR3 region has the DNA TGCAGTGCTAGTGTCCAATCCGGCGCGGTAGGCTACACCTTC. This codes for CSASVQSGAVGYTF.

This chain's CDR3 is CASSPGQGTSPLHF. The CDR3 DNA reads TGTGCCAGCAGTCCTGGACAGGGGACTTCACCCCTCCACTTT. V usage is TRBV2 and J usage is TRBJ1-6; TRBD1 matches 9 bases. Germline V gene sequence: CDR1 SNHLY, CDR2 FYNNEI. J lost 9 bases, V lost 5 bases, and 5 bases had no gene match. This CDR3 has 14 amino acids.

The chain uses TRBV5-8 and TRBJ2-3; 8 bases agree with TRBD2. Germline CDR1 SGHTS, CDR2 YDEGEE. The junction had 13 bases not matched to a gene; V was cut back by 3 bases and J by 4 bases. The CDR3 totals 17 residues. In DNA, the CDR3 is TGTGCCAGCAGCTGGCGGGGAGCGGGGGAGAAAGCAGATACGCAGTATTTT. Translation: CASSWRGAGEKADTQYF.

This clone occurred once. The chain is built from TRBV28 and TRBJ2-1, with D unclear. V was cut by 2 bases and J by 0 bases, with 8 bases left in between. Germline lookup yields CDR1 MDHEN and CDR2 SYDVKM. The CDR3 runs 15 residues. CDR3 in DNA: TGTGCCAGCAGTTTAGGCGGTCTCTCCTACAATGAGCAGTTCTTC. Protein product: CASSLGGLSYNEQFF.

J is TRBJ2-1 and V is TRBV12-1; the D call of TRBD1 is as the table states it, not checked on the DNA. TRBV12-1 is tagged as a pseudogene. The CDR3 is 15 residues long. This CDR3 reads CASSGQDRSYNEQFF. The CDR3 nucleotides are TGTGCCAGCAGCGGGCAGGATCGGTCCTACAATGAGCAGTTCTTC.

This chain joins TRBV7-2 and TRBJ1-3; 7 nucleotides match TRBD1. The V segment lost 4 bases and the J segment 0 bases; nucleotides outside the gene matches: 6. Germline V CDR1 and CDR2: SGHTA, FQGNSA. The CDR3 is 16 amino acids. The DNA for the CDR3 is TGTGCCAGCAGCTATACCAGGGGGTCCTCTGGAAACACCATATATTTT. Amino acid sequence: CASSYTRGSSGNTIYF.

The gene calls are TRBV7-9 and TRBJ1-1, with unresolved D. Germline CDR1 is SEHNR and CDR2 is FQNEAQ (reference sequence). The CDR3 is made up of 13 amino acids. The V and J ends lost 10 bases and 1 base respectively, with 13 bases between them. CDR3 sequence (DNA): TGTGCCAACCTATCCCCGCCGAACACTGAAGCTTTCTTT. Translated: CANLSPPNTEAFF. The full variable domain, completed using reference TRBV7-9 and TRBJ1-1, is DTGVSQNPRHKITKRGQNVTFRCDPISEHNRLYWYRQTLGQGPEFLTYFQNEAQLEKSRLLSDRFSAERPKGSFSTLEIQRTEQGDSAMYLCANLSPPNTEAFFGQGTRLTVV.